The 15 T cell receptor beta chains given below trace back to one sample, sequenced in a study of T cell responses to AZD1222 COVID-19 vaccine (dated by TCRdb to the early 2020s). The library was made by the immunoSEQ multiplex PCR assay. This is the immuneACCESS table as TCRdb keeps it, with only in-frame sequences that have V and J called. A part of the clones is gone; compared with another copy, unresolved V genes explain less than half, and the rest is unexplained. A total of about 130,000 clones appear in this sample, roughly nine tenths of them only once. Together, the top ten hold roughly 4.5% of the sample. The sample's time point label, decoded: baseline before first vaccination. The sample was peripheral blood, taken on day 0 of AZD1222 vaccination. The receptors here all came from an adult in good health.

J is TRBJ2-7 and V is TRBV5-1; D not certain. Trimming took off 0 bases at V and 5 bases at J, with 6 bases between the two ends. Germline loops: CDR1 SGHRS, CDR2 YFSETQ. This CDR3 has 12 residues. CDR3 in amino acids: CASSLEGHEQYF. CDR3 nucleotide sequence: TGCGCCAGCAGCTTGGAAGGCCACGAGCAGTACTTC.

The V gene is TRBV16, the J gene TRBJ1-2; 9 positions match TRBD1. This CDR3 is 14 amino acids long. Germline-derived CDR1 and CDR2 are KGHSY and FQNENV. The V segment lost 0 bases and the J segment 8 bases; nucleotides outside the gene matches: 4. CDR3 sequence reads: CASSQSQGARGYTF. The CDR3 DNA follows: TGTGCCAGCAGCCAATCACAGGGGGCGCGAGGCTACACCTTC.

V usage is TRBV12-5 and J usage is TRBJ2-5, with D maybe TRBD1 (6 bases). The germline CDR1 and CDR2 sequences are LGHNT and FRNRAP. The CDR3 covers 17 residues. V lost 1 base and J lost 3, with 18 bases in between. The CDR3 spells CASGLALQGQAKETQYF. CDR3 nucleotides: TGTGCTAGTGGTTTGGCCCTACAGGGTCAAGCCAAAGAGACCCAGTACTTC.

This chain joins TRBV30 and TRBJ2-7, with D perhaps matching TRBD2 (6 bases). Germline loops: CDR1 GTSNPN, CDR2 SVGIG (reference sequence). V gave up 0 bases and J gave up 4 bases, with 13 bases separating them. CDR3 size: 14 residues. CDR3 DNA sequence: TGTGCCTGGAGTGTTAGGGCCGGGGGTTACGAGCAGTACTTC. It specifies CAWSVRAGGYEQYF. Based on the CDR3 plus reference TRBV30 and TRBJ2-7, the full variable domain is SQTIHQWPATLVQPVGSPLSLECTVEGTSNPNLYWYRQAAGRGLQLLFYSVGIGQISSEVPQNLSASRPQDRQFILSSKKLLLSDSGFYLCAWSVRAGGYEQYFGPGTRLTVT.

Here the CDR3 DNA reads TGTGCCAGCAGTCCCTTGGGGGGTCAGAACTATGGCTACACCTTC. Protein product: CASSPLGGQNYGYTF. The rearrangement links TRBV27 to TRBJ1-2; maybe TRBD1 (5 bases). The V gene lost 5 bases and the J gene lost 2 bases, with 15 bases spanning the gap. CDR1 is MNHEY and CDR2 is SMNVEV in the germline V gene (reference sequence). This CDR3 comprises 15 residues.

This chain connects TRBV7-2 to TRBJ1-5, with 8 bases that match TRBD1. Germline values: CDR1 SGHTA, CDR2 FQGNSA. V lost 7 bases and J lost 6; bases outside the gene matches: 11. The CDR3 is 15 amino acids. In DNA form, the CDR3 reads TGTGCCAGCACCCAGTCGACAGGGGAGGGTCAGCCCCAGCATTTT. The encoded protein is CASTQSTGEGQPQHF.

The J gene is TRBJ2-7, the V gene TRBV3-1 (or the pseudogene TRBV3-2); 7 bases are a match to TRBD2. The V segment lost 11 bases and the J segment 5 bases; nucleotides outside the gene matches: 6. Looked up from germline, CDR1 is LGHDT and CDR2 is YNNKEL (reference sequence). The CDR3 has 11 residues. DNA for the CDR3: TGTGCCTCCCGGGGGGACCACGAGCAGTACTTC. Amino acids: CASRGDHEQYF.

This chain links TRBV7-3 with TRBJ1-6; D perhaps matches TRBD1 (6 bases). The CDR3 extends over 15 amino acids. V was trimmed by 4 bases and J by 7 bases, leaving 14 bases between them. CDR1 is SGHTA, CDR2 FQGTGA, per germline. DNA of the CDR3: TGTGCCAGCAGCTCCCTGGGGGGCGGGAATTCACCCCTCCACTTT. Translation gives CASSSLGGGNSPLHF.

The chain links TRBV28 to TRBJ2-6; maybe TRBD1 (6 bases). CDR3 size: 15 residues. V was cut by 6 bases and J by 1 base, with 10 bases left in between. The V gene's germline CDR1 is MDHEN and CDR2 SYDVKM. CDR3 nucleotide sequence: TGTGCCAGCAGCTCTACAGGGTCTGGGGCCAACGTCCTGACTTTC. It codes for CASSSTGSGANVLTF.

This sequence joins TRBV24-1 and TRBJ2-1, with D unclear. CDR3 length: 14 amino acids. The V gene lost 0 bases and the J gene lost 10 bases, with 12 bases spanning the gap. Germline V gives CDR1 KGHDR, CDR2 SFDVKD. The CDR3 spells CATSDLQRTKEQFF. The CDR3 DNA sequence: TGTGCCACCAGTGATTTGCAGCGAACGAAAGAGCAGTTCTTC.

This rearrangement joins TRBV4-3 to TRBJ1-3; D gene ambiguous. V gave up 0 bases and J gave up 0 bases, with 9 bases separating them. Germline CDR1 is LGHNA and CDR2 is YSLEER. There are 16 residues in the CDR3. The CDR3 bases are TGCGCCAGCAGCCAAGATAGCAGGTCCTCTGGAAACACCATATATTTT. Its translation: CASSQDSRSSGNTIYF.

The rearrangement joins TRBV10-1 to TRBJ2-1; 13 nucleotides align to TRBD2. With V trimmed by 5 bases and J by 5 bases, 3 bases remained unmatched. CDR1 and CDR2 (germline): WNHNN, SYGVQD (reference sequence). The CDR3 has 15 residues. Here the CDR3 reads CASSHGTSGNNEQFF. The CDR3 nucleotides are TGCGCCAGCAGTCACGGGACTAGCGGGAACAATGAGCAGTTCTTC.

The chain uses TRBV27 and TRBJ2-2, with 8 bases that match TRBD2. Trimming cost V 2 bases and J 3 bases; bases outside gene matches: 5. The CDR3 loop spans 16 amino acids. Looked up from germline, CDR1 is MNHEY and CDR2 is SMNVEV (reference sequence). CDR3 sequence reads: CASSLVPSGHTGELFF. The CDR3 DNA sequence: TGTGCCAGCAGTTTAGTTCCTAGCGGGCACACCGGGGAGCTGTTTTTT.

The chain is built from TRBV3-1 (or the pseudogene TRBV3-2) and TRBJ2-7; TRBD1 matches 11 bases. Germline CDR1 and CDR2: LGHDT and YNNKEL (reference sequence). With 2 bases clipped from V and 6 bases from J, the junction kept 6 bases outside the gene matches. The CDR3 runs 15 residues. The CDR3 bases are TGTGCCAGCAGCCAATTCGGGACAGGGGGACTCGAGCAGTACTTC. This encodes CASSQFGTGGLEQYF.

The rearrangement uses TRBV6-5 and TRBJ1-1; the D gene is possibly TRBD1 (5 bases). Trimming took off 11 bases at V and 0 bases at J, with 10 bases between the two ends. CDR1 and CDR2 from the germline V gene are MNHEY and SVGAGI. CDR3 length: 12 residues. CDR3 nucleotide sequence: TGTGCCTCCAGGGTCATGAACACTGAAGCTTTCTTT. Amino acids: CASRVMNTEAFF.